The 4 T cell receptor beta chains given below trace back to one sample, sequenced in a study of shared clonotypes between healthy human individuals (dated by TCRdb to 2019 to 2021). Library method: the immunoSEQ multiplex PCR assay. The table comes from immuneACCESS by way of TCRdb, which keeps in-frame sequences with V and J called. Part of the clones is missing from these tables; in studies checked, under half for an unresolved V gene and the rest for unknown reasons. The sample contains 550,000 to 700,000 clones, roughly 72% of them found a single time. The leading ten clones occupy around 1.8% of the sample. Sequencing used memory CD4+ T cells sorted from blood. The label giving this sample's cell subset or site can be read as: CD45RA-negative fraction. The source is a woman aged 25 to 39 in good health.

The CDR3 protein is CASSLEPAMGETQYF. The DNA of the CDR3 is TGTGCCAGCAGCTTAGAGCCGGCGATGGGAGAGACCCAGTACTTC. The chain is built from TRBV7-2 and TRBJ2-5; no definite D call. The germline gives CDR1 SGHTA, CDR2 FQGNSA. The CDR3 is 15 residues long. V was clipped by 1 base and J by 4 bases, with 13 bases between them.

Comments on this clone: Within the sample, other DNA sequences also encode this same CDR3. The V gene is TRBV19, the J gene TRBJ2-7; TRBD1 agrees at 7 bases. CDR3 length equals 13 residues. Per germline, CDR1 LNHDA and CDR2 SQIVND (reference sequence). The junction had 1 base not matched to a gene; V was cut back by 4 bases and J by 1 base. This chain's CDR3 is CASSRDSSYEQYF. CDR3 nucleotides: TGTGCCAGTAGTAGGGACAGTTCCTACGAGCAGTACTTC. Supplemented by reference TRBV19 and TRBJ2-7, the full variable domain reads DGGITQSPKYLFRKEGQNVTLSCEQNLNHDAMYWYRQDPGQGLRLIYYSQIVNDFQKGDIAEGYSVSREKKESFPLTVTSAQKNPTAFYLCASSRDSSYEQYFGPGTRLTVT.

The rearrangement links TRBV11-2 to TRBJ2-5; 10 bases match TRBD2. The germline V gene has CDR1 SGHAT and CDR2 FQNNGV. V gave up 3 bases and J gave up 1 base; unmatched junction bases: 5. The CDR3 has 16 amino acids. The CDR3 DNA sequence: TGTGCCAGCAGCTTCGGGACTAGCGTCTTCCAAGAGACCCAGTACTTC. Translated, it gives CASSFGTSVFQETQYF.

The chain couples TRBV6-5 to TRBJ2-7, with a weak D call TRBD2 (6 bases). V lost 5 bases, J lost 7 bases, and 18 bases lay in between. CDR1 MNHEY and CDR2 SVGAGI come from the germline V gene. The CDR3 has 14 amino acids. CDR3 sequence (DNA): TGTGCCAGCAGTGACGGGAGTCTCAGTATGGAGCAGTACTTC. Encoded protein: CASSDGSLSMEQYF.